Presented here are 22 T cell receptor beta chains from one specimen sequenced in a study of blood T cell repertoires in COVID-19. Using immunoSEQ multiplex PCR, the repertoire was profiled, and TCRdb retains in-frame clones only, with some absent. Of over 120,000 clones listed, about three quarters are singletons. The source material was peripheral blood. The receptors shown here come from an older woman with acute or convalescent COVID-19.

This clone was found a few times. The rearrangement uses TRBV18 and TRBJ1-1, with 10 bases aligning to TRBD1. CDR1 and CDR2 from the germline V gene are KGHSH and LQKENI. Losses at the gene ends were 3 bases for V and 2 bases for J; bases not matched to a gene: 6. The length of the CDR3 is 16 residues. The CDR3 spells CASSPRDRGLNTEAFF. The CDR3 DNA sequence: TGTGCCAGCTCACCCCGGGACAGGGGTTTAAACACTGAAGCTTTCTTT.

This CDR3 reads CASSFEARASYEQYF. The CDR3 DNA reads as TGCGCCAGCTCCTTTGAGGCCAGGGCCTCCTACGAGCAGTACTTC. V is TRBV5-1 and J is TRBJ2-7, with D perhaps matching TRBD1 (5 bases). This CDR3 comprises 15 residues. CDR1 and CDR2 (germline): SGHRS, YFSETQ. V was pared by 7 bases and J by 0 bases, with 17 bases between.

The rearrangement links TRBV5-1 to TRBJ2-7; 8 bases are shared with TRBD2. V gave up 4 bases and J gave up 2 bases; unmatched junction bases: 8. Looked up from germline, CDR1 is SGHRS and CDR2 is YFSETQ. The CDR3 has 15 residues. CDR3 region: CASSLESGGPYEQYF. In nucleotides, the CDR3 is TGCGCCAGCAGCCTCGAGAGCGGGGGTCCCTACGAGCAGTACTTC.

The chain couples TRBV14 to TRBJ1-5; 7 positions agree with TRBD1. After removal of 0 bases from V and 5 bases from J, the junction contained 13 bases not matched to a gene. CDR3 size: 18 residues. The germline CDR1 and CDR2 sequences are SGHDN and FVKESK. CDR3 in amino acids: CASSQEKNRGGCHQPQHF. CDR3 nucleotides: TGTGCCAGCAGCCAAGAGAAGAACAGGGGTGGATGTCATCAGCCCCAGCATTTT.

At least ten counts were recorded for this clone. The chain links TRBV15 to TRBJ2-1; D remains ambiguous. This CDR3 comprises 15 residues. V lost 8 bases and J 3 bases, leaving 17 bases between the germline ends. Germline V gene lookup returns CDR1 LNHNV and CDR2 YYDKDF (reference sequence). DNA for the CDR3: TGTGCCACCGCGCCGAGCCGCGTTTACTACAATGAGCAGTTCTTC. Translating it yields CATAPSRVYYNEQFF.

This CDR3 is CASSLATGLNYGYTF. CDR3 nucleotides: TGCGCCAGCAGCTTGGCGACAGGACTCAACTATGGCTACACCTTC. V is TRBV5-1 and J is TRBJ1-2; perhaps TRBD1 as D (6 bases). V was shortened by 0 bases and J by 2 bases, with 11 bases between the two germline ends. From germline, CDR1 is SGHRS and CDR2 YFSETQ. The CDR3 has 15 residues. The full variable domain, rest sourced from reference TRBV5-1 and TRBJ1-2, is KAGVTQTPRYLIKTRGQQVTLSCSPISGHRSVSWYQQTPGQGLQFLFEYFSETQRNKGNFPGRFSGRQFSNSRSEMNVSTLELGDSALYLCASSLATGLNYGYTFGSGTRLTVV.

The chain has TRBV7-9 and TRBJ2-1; 10 bases fit TRBD2. The CDR3 loop spans 20 amino acids. Germline CDR1 and CDR2: SEHNR and FQNEAQ (reference sequence). The V gene end was trimmed by 7 bases and the J gene end by 0 bases; junction bases not matched to a gene: 18. The CDR3 bases are TGTGCCAGCACCAAGACTAGCGGGCTTACCGTACGGAGCTCCTACAATGAGCAGTTCTTC. Translation: CASTKTSGLTVRSSYNEQFF. The full variable domain, rest sourced from reference TRBV7-9 and TRBJ2-1, is DTGVSQNPRHKITKRGQNVTFRCDPISEHNRLYWYRQTLGQGPEFLTYFQNEAQLEKSRLLSDRFSAERPKGSFSTLEIQRTEQGDSAMYLCASTKTSGLTVRSSYNEQFFGPGTRLTVL.

The gene calls are TRBV2 and TRBJ2-1, with a possible D match to TRBD2 (6 bases). Germline V CDR1 and CDR2: SNHLY, FYNNEI. The CDR3 extends over 13 amino acids. V was cut by 6 bases and J by 3 bases, with 9 bases left in between. The CDR3 spells CASRLANYNEQFF. CDR3 DNA sequence: TGTGCCAGCAGGCTAGCGAACTACAATGAGCAGTTCTTC.

The chain couples TRBV5-4 to TRBJ1-1, with D hard to call. Trimming pared 0 bases from V and 6 bases from J, leaving 6 bases between. In germline, CDR1 is SGHNT, CDR2 YYREEE (reference sequence). CDR3 length: 12 amino acids. Written as DNA, the CDR3 is TGTGCCAGCAGCTTGGATTATTCTGAAGCTTTCTTT. It specifies CASSLDYSEAFF.

The sample holds a few counts of this clone. The chain carries TRBV28 and TRBJ1-1; D is undetermined. V lost 3 bases to trimming and J lost 4 bases, with 15 bases between them. CDR1 and CDR2 (germline): MDHEN, SYDVKM. The CDR3 totals 15 residues. The CDR3 nucleotides are TGTGCCAGCAGTTTTTTCGCCGGAGGGATCACTGAAGCTTTCTTT. This translates into CASSFFAGGITEAFF.

The table lists this clone with a few counts. The V call is TRBV4-1, the J call TRBJ1-5; D ambiguous. The CDR3 runs 15 residues. V was shortened by 1 base and J by 0 bases, with 7 bases between the two germline ends. CDR1 and CDR2 (germline): MGHRA, YSYEKL. The CDR3 is CASSQGADSNQPQHF. DNA of the CDR3: TGCGCCAGCAGCCAAGGGGCTGATAGCAATCAGCCCCAGCATTTT.

The chain employs TRBV21-1 and TRBJ2-7; no check of the table's D call, TRBD2, against the DNA was made. TRBV21-1 is a documented pseudogene. This CDR3 contains 12 residues. Here the CDR3 DNA reads TGTGCCAGCACCCAGGGGAGGGGAAAGCAGTACTTC. Amino acid sequence: CASTQGRGKQYF.

This clone appeared a few times. The chain uses TRBV27 and TRBJ1-5; no reliable D call. Germline-derived CDR1 and CDR2 are MNHEY and SMNVEV (reference sequence). Between the trimmed V and J ends, which lost 3 bases and 2 bases, there was a span of 14 bases. The CDR3 is 16 residues long. This CDR3 reads CASSFLRDFGNQPQHF. The CDR3 bases are TGTGCCAGCAGTTTCTTAAGAGATTTTGGCAATCAGCCCCAGCATTTT.

V gene TRBV9 combines with J gene TRBJ1-4; 7 bases match TRBD1. V lost 0 bases to trimming and J lost 5 bases; unmatched junction nucleotides: 10. CDR1 SGDLS and CDR2 YYNGEE come from the germline V gene. This CDR3 is built from 17 residues. This CDR3 is CASSVAKGVTGNEKLFF. The DNA for the CDR3 is TGTGCCAGCAGCGTAGCTAAGGGGGTGACAGGGAATGAAAAACTGTTTTTT.

This clone was recorded only once. The V and J genes are TRBV7-9 and TRBJ2-1, with TRBD1 as a possible D gene (5 bases). With 1 base removed from V and 10 bases from J, the gap between germline ends came to 5 bases. This CDR3 has 11 amino acids. Per the germline V gene, CDR1 is SEHNR and CDR2 is FQNEAQ (reference sequence). The DNA of the CDR3 is TGTGCCAGCAGCTTAGAGGGGGAGCAGTTCTTC. Encoded protein: CASSLEGEQFF.

This chain joins TRBV10-2 and TRBJ1-5; D is unresolved. The CDR3 is 14 amino acids. CDR1 is WSHSY, CDR2 SAAADI, per germline. V dropped 6 bases and J dropped 5 bases, with 14 bases sitting between them. CDR3 coding DNA: TGCGCCAGCAGCGAGGAGGGCGGGCATCAGCCCCAGCATTTT. It specifies CASSEEGGHQPQHF.

This clone was detected only a few times. The CDR3 sequence: CASSPPPLSELPGLAGAYNEQFF. In nucleotides, the CDR3 is TGTGCCAGCAGCCCACCCCCCCTCAGTGAACTGCCGGGACTAGCGGGAGCTTACAATGAGCAGTTCTTC. This sequence joins TRBV9 and TRBJ2-1, with 14 bases lining up with TRBD2. The CDR3 runs 23 residues. Looked up from germline, CDR1 is SGDLS and CDR2 is YYNGEE. V shed 4 bases and J 4 bases; nucleotides not matched to a gene: 25.

The V and J genes are TRBV15 and TRBJ1-2; 9 nucleotides match TRBD1. Germline V gene lookup returns CDR1 LNHNV and CDR2 YYDKDF (reference sequence). V lost 4 bases and J lost 8; bases outside the gene matches: 5. There are 13 residues in the CDR3. CDR3 protein: CATSTGTGWGYTF. The CDR3 DNA follows: TGTGCCACCAGCACCGGGACAGGGTGGGGCTACACCTTC.

The rearrangement links TRBV11-2 to TRBJ2-3; D may be TRBD1 (6 bases). The germline V gene encodes CDR1 SGHAT and CDR2 FQNNGV. V gave up 6 bases and J gave up 8 bases, with 18 bases separating them. The CDR3 is 14 residues long. The CDR3 is CASRPEKGEATQYF. The CDR3 DNA is TGTGCCAGCAGACCGGAGAAGGGGGAAGCTACGCAGTATTTT.

CDR3 residues: CAISRTGNYEQYF. The CDR3 nucleotides are TGTGCCATCAGCCGAACAGGGAACTACGAGCAGTACTTC. This chain joins TRBV10-3 and TRBJ2-7, with a possible D match to TRBD1 (6 bases). This CDR3 comprises 13 residues. V was trimmed by 6 bases and J by 3 bases, leaving 12 bases between them. The germline CDR1 and CDR2 sequences are ENHRY and SYGVKD.

This chain connects TRBV27 to TRBJ2-7; TRBD1 is a possible D gene (5 bases). Germline CDR1 MNHEY, CDR2 SMNVEV (reference sequence). The ends were cut back, 5 bases at V and 1 base at J, with 18 bases in the middle. The CDR3 sequence is 16 residues long. The chain's CDR3 is CASSPGPIVGSYEQYF. The CDR3 DNA reads as TGTGCCAGCAGTCCAGGGCCAATTGTCGGGTCCTACGAGCAGTACTTC.

The genes are TRBV19 and TRBJ2-1; 12 bases match TRBD2. The CDR3 sequence is 15 residues long. J was trimmed by 4 bases and V by 6 bases; bases with no gene match: 4. CDR1 is LNHDA and CDR2 is SQIVND in the germline V gene (reference sequence). As DNA, the CDR3 is TGTGCCAGTAGCCTACTAGCGGGGGGTTACAATGAGCAGTTCTTC. Protein: CASSLLAGGYNEQFF.